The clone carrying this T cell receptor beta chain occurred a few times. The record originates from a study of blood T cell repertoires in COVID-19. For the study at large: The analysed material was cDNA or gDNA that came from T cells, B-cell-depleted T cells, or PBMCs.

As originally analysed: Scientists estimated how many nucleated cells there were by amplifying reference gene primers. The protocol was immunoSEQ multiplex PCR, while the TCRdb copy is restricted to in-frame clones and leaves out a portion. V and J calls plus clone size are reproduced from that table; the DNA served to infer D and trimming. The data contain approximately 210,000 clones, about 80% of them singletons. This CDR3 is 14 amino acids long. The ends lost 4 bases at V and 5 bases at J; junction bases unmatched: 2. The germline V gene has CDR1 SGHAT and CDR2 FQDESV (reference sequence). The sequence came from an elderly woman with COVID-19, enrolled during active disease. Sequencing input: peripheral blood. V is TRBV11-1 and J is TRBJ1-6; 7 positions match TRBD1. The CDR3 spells CASSSGGNNSPLHF. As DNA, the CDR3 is TGTGCCAGCAGCTCAGGGGGTAATAATTCACCCCTCCACTTT.